This T cell receptor (beta chain) was obtained from a study of siplizumab effects on memory and regulatory T cells. Trimming removed 2 bases from V and 8 bases from J, with 15 bases in between. CDR1 is SGHTA, CDR2 FQGNSA, per germline. There are 15 residues in the CDR3. Produced via immunoSEQ multiplex PCR; TCRdb's table is partial and in-frame only. The table shows over 100,000 clones, with roughly 92% occurring only once. This clone has only a few counts. As yet, its antigen is unknown. General study points: Just a small share of alloreactive clones was traced back to unstimulated subsets.

This clonotype originated in a human donor in good health. Source material: CD4+ T cells sorted from blood. The V gene is TRBV7-2, the J gene TRBJ1-4, with D unresolved. The CDR3 protein is CASSLSFHRGEKLFF. The DNA of the CDR3 is TGTGCCAGCAGCTTAAGTTTTCATAGAGGGGAAAAACTGTTTTTT.